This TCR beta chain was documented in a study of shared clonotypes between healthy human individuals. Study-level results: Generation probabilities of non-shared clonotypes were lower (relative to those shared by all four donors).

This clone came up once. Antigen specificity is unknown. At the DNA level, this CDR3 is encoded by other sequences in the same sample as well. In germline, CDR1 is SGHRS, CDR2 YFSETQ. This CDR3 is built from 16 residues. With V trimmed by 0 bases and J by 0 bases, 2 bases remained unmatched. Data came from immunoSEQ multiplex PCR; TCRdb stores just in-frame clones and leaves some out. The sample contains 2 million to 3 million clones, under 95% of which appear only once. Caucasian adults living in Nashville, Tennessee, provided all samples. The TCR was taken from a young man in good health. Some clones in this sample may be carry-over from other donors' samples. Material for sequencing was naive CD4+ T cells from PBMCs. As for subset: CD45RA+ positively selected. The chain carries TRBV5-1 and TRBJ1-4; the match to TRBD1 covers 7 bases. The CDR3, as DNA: TGCGCCAGCAGCTTGGCAGGGGGTACAACTAATGAAAAACTGTTTTTT. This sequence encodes CASSLAGGTTNEKLFF.